This T cell receptor (beta chain) derives from a study of neurological immune-mediated disorders. Whole-study results and caveats: Patients with HTLV-1-associated myelopathy had the highest level of TCR clonal expansion, whereas patients with multiple sclerosis had the lowest level, falling beneath the level found in healthy controls.

As for the cDNA, it was generated by 5'RACE with 10-nucleotide random UMIs. TCRdb independently ran MiXCR on the 5' RACE reads; one entry per CDR3 protein. The sample lists tens of thousands of distinct CDR3 sequences, less than 10% occurring once. Germline V gives CDR1 SGHRS, CDR2 YFSETQ. V trimming: 4 bases; J trimming: 0 bases; junction bases outside the gene matches: 5. The CDR3 sequence is 16 residues long. Indicated time point: longitudinal time-point 2. As healthy controls, volunteers from a blood bank in Maryland, USA, were used. Unsorted libraries came from 2 million PBMCs stored at -80 °C. This clonotype came up many times. Antigen unknown.

Sequenced material: PBMCs. V is TRBV5-1 and J is TRBJ2-3; the match to TRBD2 covers 10 bases. The sequence derives from a man younger than 45 in good health. CDR3 nucleotides: TGCGCCAGCAGCACCGGGACTAGCGAAAGCACAGATACGCAGTATTTT. As protein: CASSTGTSESTDTQYF.